This T cell receptor beta chain comes out of a study of T cells in Graves' hyperthyroidism and ophthalmopathy. Clinical symptoms, serum thyroxine and TRAb, thyroid ultrasound and orbital computed tomography together formed the diagnostic basis. V was trimmed by 3 bases and J by 2 bases, leaving 16 bases between them. CDR1 MNHEY and CDR2 SMNVEV come from the germline V gene (reference sequence). This CDR3 has 16 residues. In the case of this clonotype: Since a much larger clone is just one base distant, this may be a read error.

Using RNA transcripts as the source, TCR beta CDR3 regions were amplified. The HTBI set primed first-round TCR CDR3 RT-PCR. Using its own MiXCR run on the multiplex PCR reads, TCRdb lists one record per CDR3 protein. Found here are almost 600,000 distinct CDR3 sequences, more than 45% of them singletons; the top ten hold about 7.8%. The TCR was taken from a young woman with Graves' hyperthyroidism. V usage is TRBV27 and J usage is TRBJ1-1; D not certain. The sequencing input was peripheral blood or thyroid tissue (not recorded which). The CDR3 DNA is TGTGCCAGCAGTTTTGATGTCCGGCGAACCAACACTGAAGCTTTCTTT. Protein: CASSFDVRRTNTEAFF.